The 29 T cell receptor beta chains in this list originate from one sample, sequenced in a study of blood T cell repertoires in COVID-19. Clones were read by immunoSEQ multiplex PCR, and TCRdb kept only the in-frame ones, dropping some. The sample lists about 94,000 clones, around 82% occurring once. The material sequenced was peripheral blood. The receptors originated from a man in his 60s with acute or convalescent COVID-19.

The CDR3 DNA is TGTGCCAGCAGCCCTATAGCTAACTATGGCTACACCTTC. Amino acids: CASSPIANYGYTF. The V gene is TRBV11-2, the J gene TRBJ1-2; D gene unclear. Germline V gene sequence: CDR1 SGHAT, CDR2 FQNNGV. Trimming cost V 5 bases and J 0 bases, with 7 bases left between them. This CDR3 region has 13 residues.

This clone has only one observation. The chain joins TRBV6-6 to TRBJ1-4, with D perhaps TRBD1 (5 bases). Trimming took 2 bases from V and 3 from J, leaving 13 bases between them. CDR3 length equals 16 residues. Germline V lookup: CDR1 MNHNY, CDR2 SVGAGI (reference sequence). The chain's CDR3 is CASSYPTGVPNEKLFF. Here the CDR3 DNA reads TGTGCCAGCAGTTACCCGACGGGGGTTCCTAATGAAAAACTGTTTTTT.

The J gene is TRBJ1-2, the V gene TRBV30, with D possibly TRBD1 on 6 matching bases. CDR1 and CDR2 (germline): GTSNPN, SVGIG (reference sequence). CDR3 length: 13 residues. V lost 0 bases and J lost 8, with 13 bases in between. CDR3 in DNA: TGTGCCTGGAGTGTGAACAGGGAGTGGGGCTACACCTTC. This encodes CAWSVNREWGYTF.

The chain joins TRBV6-1 to TRBJ2-7; TRBD1 might be the D (6 bases). This CDR3 has 15 amino acids. V lost 0 bases, J lost 2 bases, and 11 bases lay in between. The V gene's germline CDR1 is MNHNS and CDR2 SASEGT. CDR3 region: CASSEASGATYEQYF. The CDR3 DNA is TGTGCCAGCAGTGAAGCGTCAGGGGCCACCTACGAGCAGTACTTC.

The chain has TRBV9 and TRBJ1-6, with unresolved D. Germline-derived CDR1 and CDR2 are SGDLS and YYNGEE. Between the trimmed V and J ends, which lost 3 bases and 9 bases, there was a span of 10 bases. CDR3 length equals 13 residues. Written as DNA, the CDR3 is TGTGCCAGCAGCGCCGCGGGGTTTTCACCCCTCCACTTT. This sequence encodes CASSAAGFSPLHF.

The chain employs TRBV6-5 and TRBJ1-1; TRBD1 matches at 9 bases. CDR1 is MNHEY and CDR2 is SVGAGI in the germline V gene. This CDR3 spans 16 amino acids. Trimming removed 3 bases from V and 6 bases from J; junction bases left unmatched: 11. The CDR3 loop is CASSYGTGYEAPEAFF. The CDR3 region has the DNA TGTGCCAGCAGTTATGGGACAGGGTATGAGGCCCCTGAAGCTTTCTTT.

The rearrangement joins TRBV14 to TRBJ2-5, with 13 bases fitting TRBD2. Germline trimming cut 1 base from V and 2 bases from J; bases unmatched to any gene: 13. Per the germline V gene, CDR1 is SGHDN and CDR2 is FVKESK. There are 20 residues in the CDR3. The chain's CDR3 is CASSQGFKLAGGREQETQYF. The CDR3 coding sequence is TGTGCCAGCAGCCAAGGCTTTAAACTAGCGGGGGGGCGAGAACAAGAGACCCAGTACTTC.

The chain carries TRBV6-5 and TRBJ1-4; D may be TRBD1 (5 bases). Trimming removed 7 bases from V and 4 bases from J, with 16 bases in between. This CDR3 has 15 residues. Germline V gene lookup returns CDR1 MNHEY and CDR2 SVGAGI. In nucleotides, the CDR3 is TGTGCCAGCACCCCCGGGAGGGGCCTTAATGAAAAACTGTTTTTT. Protein: CASTPGRGLNEKLFF.

The chain couples TRBV18 to TRBJ1-3; D perhaps matches TRBD1 (6 bases). The CDR3 totals 17 residues. Trimming stripped 0 bases from V and 0 bases from J, with 12 bases between. The germline V gene has CDR1 KGHSH and CDR2 LQKENI. In nucleotides, the CDR3 is TGTGCCAGCTCACCACCGGGAACAGGGAACTCTGGAAACACCATATATTTT. As protein: CASSPPGTGNSGNTIYF.

The chain's CDR3 is CASSFVGQGDEQYF. DNA for the CDR3: TGCGCCAGCAGCTTCGTGGGACAGGGGGACGAGCAGTACTTC. The J gene is TRBJ2-7, the V gene TRBV5-1; the match to TRBD1 covers 11 bases. CDR1 and CDR2 (germline): SGHRS, YFSETQ. This CDR3 is 14 amino acids long. V shed 2 bases, J shed 5 bases, and the junction held 3 bases outside the gene matches. The entire variable domain, with the rest obtained from reference TRBV5-1 and TRBJ2-7, is as follows: KAGVTQTPRYLIKTRGQQVTLSCSPISGHRSVSWYQQTPGQGLQFLFEYFSETQRNKGNFPGRFSGRQFSNSRSEMNVSTLELGDSALYLCASSFVGQGDEQYFGPGTRLTVT.

The J gene is TRBJ2-7, the V gene TRBV18, with D possibly matching TRBD1 (6 bases). Trimming left V 5 bases short and J 5 bases short, with 13 bases between. Germline-derived CDR1 and CDR2 are KGHSH and LQKENI. CDR3 length equals 13 residues. The chain's CDR3 is CASSSGQRDEQYF. The CDR3 coding sequence is TGTGCCAGCTCATCCGGACAGAGGGACGAGCAGTACTTC.

V is TRBV2 and J is TRBJ1-3; 7 positions agree with TRBD1. This CDR3 has 13 residues. Germline values: CDR1 SNHLY, CDR2 FYNNEI. Unmatched junction bases numbered 10, after V lost 10 bases and J lost 7 bases. Written as DNA, the CDR3 is TGTGCCAACTCCGAGACAGGGACGAACACCATATATTTT. Its protein product is CANSETGTNTIYF.

This CDR3 is CASSLVGRGNTEAFF. CDR3 nucleotides: TGTGCCAGCAGCTTAGTCGGCAGGGGGAACACTGAAGCTTTCTTT. The gene calls are TRBV7-3 and TRBJ1-1, with D perhaps matching TRBD1 (6 bases). The V and J ends lost 2 bases and 1 base respectively, with 11 bases between them. CDR3 size: 15 residues. Germline loops: CDR1 SGHTA, CDR2 FQGTGA.

The chain uses TRBV6-1 and TRBJ2-7; D ambiguous. CDR3 length: 13 amino acids. Trimming took off 2 bases at V and 3 bases at J, with 8 bases between the two ends. The V gene's germline CDR1 is MNHNS and CDR2 SASEGT. DNA for the CDR3: TGTGCCAGCAGTGAACTCGGTAGCTACGAGCAGTACTTC. It specifies CASSELGSYEQYF.

The V gene is TRBV5-6, the J gene TRBJ2-7; the D gene is possibly TRBD1 (5 bases). This CDR3 has 14 residues. Looked up from germline, CDR1 is SGHDT and CDR2 is YYEEEE. Trimming cost V 5 bases and J 0 bases, with 12 bases left between them. The CDR3 DNA reads as TGTGCCAGCAGTCTAAAGGGGTTCTCCTACGAGCAGTACTTC. Its protein is CASSLKGFSYEQYF.

The chain combines TRBV3-1 (or the pseudogene TRBV3-2) with TRBJ1-3, with a possible D match to TRBD1 (6 bases). The CDR3 runs to 16 residues. Germline CDR1 reads LGHDT; CDR2 reads YNNKEL (reference sequence). Trimming stripped 4 bases from V and 0 bases from J, with 13 bases between. The DNA for the CDR3 is TGTGCCAGCAGCCGAACAGGGTTAAACTCTGGAAACACCATATATTTT. Translating it yields CASSRTGLNSGNTIYF.

The rearrangement uses TRBV19 and TRBJ2-2; 8 bases are shared with TRBD1. The CDR3 totals 15 residues. With 7 bases clipped from V and 1 base from J, the junction kept 5 bases outside the gene matches. Germline CDR1 is LNHDA and CDR2 is SQIVND (reference sequence). CDR3 sequence: CASKEGTGNTGELFF. CDR3 DNA sequence: TGTGCCAGTAAAGAAGGGACAGGGAACACCGGGGAGCTGTTTTTT.

The V and J genes are TRBV30 and TRBJ2-7; 9 bases map to TRBD1. The V and J ends lost 1 base and 10 bases, in that order; junction bases with no gene match: 11. Germline CDR1 and CDR2: GTSNPN and SVGIG (reference sequence). This CDR3 contains 14 residues. The CDR3 reads CAWSGRAKQGAQYF. Written as DNA, the CDR3 is TGTGCCTGGAGTGGCCGGGCGAAACAGGGGGCTCAGTACTTC.

The rearrangement joins TRBV7-2 to TRBJ1-5, with 7 bases aligning to TRBD1. Looked up from germline, CDR1 is SGHTA and CDR2 is FQGNSA. Germline trimming cut 4 bases from V and 0 bases from J; bases unmatched to any gene: 9. The CDR3 totals 17 residues. The CDR3 is CASSSFSGTVSNQPQHF. DNA for the CDR3: TGTGCCAGCAGCTCCTTCTCCGGGACAGTTAGCAATCAGCCCCAGCATTTT.

V and J are TRBV7-2 and TRBJ2-7; TRBD2 agrees at 14 bases. From germline, CDR1 is SGHTA and CDR2 FQGNSA. The CDR3 sequence is 17 residues long. J was trimmed by 2 bases and V by 0 bases; bases with no gene match: 3. Here the CDR3 DNA reads TGTGCCAGCAGCTTAGCGCTGACTAGCGGGGGGGCCTACGAGCAGTACTTC. Translating it yields CASSLALTSGGAYEQYF.

The V and J genes are TRBV6-6 and TRBJ2-3; TRBD2 matches at 11 bases. CDR1 and CDR2 (germline): MNHNY, SVGAGI (reference sequence). CDR3 length: 15 residues. J lost 6 bases, V lost 8 bases, and 10 bases had no gene match. The CDR3 DNA reads as TGTGCCAGCGACTCGACTAGCGGGGTAAAGGATACGCAGTATTTT. It yields the protein CASDSTSGVKDTQYF.

This clone was counted ten times or more. This CDR3 reads CASSYGQGRETQYF. The CDR3 bases are TGTGCCAGCAGTTACGGGCAGGGGAGAGAGACCCAGTACTTC. The chain carries TRBV6-5 and TRBJ2-5; possible D gene TRBD1, 6 bases. CDR1 and CDR2 from the germline V gene are MNHEY and SVGAGI. The CDR3 extends over 14 amino acids. V lost 2 bases and J 4 bases, leaving 11 bases between the germline ends.

This clone came up a few times. The chain joins TRBV2 to TRBJ1-5; unclear D gene. V was shortened by 2 bases and J by 0 bases, with 14 bases between the two germline ends. Germline V lookup: CDR1 SNHLY, CDR2 FYNNEI. The CDR3 totals 17 residues. The CDR3 nucleotides are TGTGCCAGCAGTGAACGTGAGGTTCGGGATAGCAATCAGCCCCAGCATTTT. The encoded protein is CASSEREVRDSNQPQHF.

V usage is TRBV7-2 and J usage is TRBJ2-7; no clear D gene. The CDR3 spans 14 residues. V lost 7 bases, J lost 0 bases, and 13 bases lay in between. Germline CDR1 SGHTA, CDR2 FQGNSA. The CDR3 nucleotides are TGTGCCAGCACGAGTATATTAAGCTCCTACGAGCAGTACTTC. Residues: CASTSILSSYEQYF.

The chain uses TRBV5-1 and TRBJ1-5, with 9 bases fitting TRBD1. V shed 5 bases and J 3 bases; nucleotides not matched to a gene: 6. The CDR3 covers 15 residues. Germline assignment: CDR1 SGHRS and CDR2 YFSETQ. The DNA for the CDR3 is TGCGCCAGCAGGAGGACAGGGGCTACCAATCAGCCCCAGCATTTT. As protein: CASRRTGATNQPQHF.

The gene calls are TRBV10-1 and TRBJ2-7; D might be TRBD2 (5 bases). The CDR3 consists of 13 residues. Germline assignment: CDR1 WNHNN and CDR2 SYGVQD (reference sequence). The germline V and J ends were trimmed by 3 bases and 2 bases, with 8 bases remaining between them. CDR3 sequence: CASSETGAYEQYF. DNA for the CDR3: TGCGCCAGCAGTGAAACCGGGGCCTACGAGCAGTACTTC.

The table lists this clone with a count of one. This sample also contains other DNA sequences that code for the same CDR3. The chain joins TRBV3-1 (or the pseudogene TRBV3-2) to TRBJ1-3; D might be TRBD1 (6 bases). The CDR3 contains 14 residues. Trimming took off 4 bases at V and 0 bases at J, with 7 bases between the two ends. Germline-derived CDR1 and CDR2 are LGHDT and YNNKEL (reference sequence). CDR3 nucleotide sequence: TGTGCCAGCAGCCCACAGGGCTCTGGAAACACCATATATTTT. Its translation: CASSPQGSGNTIYF.

The rearrangement uses TRBV19 and TRBJ1-1; maybe TRBD1 (6 bases). From germline, CDR1 is LNHDA and CDR2 SQIVND (reference sequence). Trimming removed 7 bases from V and 1 base from J, with 10 bases in between. CDR3 size: 13 residues. The CDR3 region has the DNA TGTGCCAGTACTGGACAGAGGAACACTGAAGCTTTCTTT. This translates into CASTGQRNTEAFF.

V usage is TRBV12-3 or TRBV12-4 and J usage is TRBJ1-5; TRBD1 aligns across 8 bases. This CDR3 contains 12 residues. The J segment lost 10 bases and the V segment lost 7 bases, leaving 6 bases of the junction unmatched. CDR3 region: CASNPDRGPQHF. The CDR3, as DNA: TGTGCCAGCAACCCAGACAGGGGTCCCCAGCATTTT.